This entry concerns a single T cell receptor (beta chain). Its antigen is unidentified. The data are from a study of monozygotic twins with inflammatory bowel disease. Whole-study findings and limits: IBD patients shared fewer clonotypes with others than healthy twins, especially with disease activity. Immunosuppressive treatments were not uniform, and this may have added variability to patient repertoires.

From its re-call of the 5' RACE reads, TCRdb lists each CDR3 protein once, without DNA. Across some 440,000 distinct CDR3 sequences, the top ten clones capture 2% to 2.5% of the sample. This TCR came from a human donor with ulcerative colitis or Crohn's disease, or a healthy co-twin of an affected twin (not recorded which). The sequencing sample was made of blood.

CDR3 amino acids: CASSFRGNFFYYEQFF. The chain uses TRBV5-6 and TRBJ2-1; TCRdb names TRBD1, which stays unverified in the absence of DNA. The CDR3 totals 16 residues. Germline-derived CDR1 and CDR2 are SGHDT and YYEEEE.